The clone carrying this T cell receptor beta chain was seen only a few times. V shed 1 base and J 9 bases; nucleotides not matched to a gene: 1. The germline V gene encodes CDR1 MNHNS and CDR2 SASEGT. This CDR3 is 14 amino acids long. TCRdb's table, derived via immunoSEQ multiplex PCR, lists solely in-frame clones and lacks some. The profile shows 74,000 or so clones, approximately 90% of them singletons. This record belongs to a study of T cell changes during pregnancy in multiple sclerosis. This clonotype originated in a female donor with multiple sclerosis, enrolled in a pregnancy study. V usage is TRBV6-1 and J usage is TRBJ1-6, with 9 bases lining up with TRBD1. The sample consisted of CD4+ T cells from peripheral blood mononuclear cells, taken before pregnancy. The CDR3 DNA reads TGTGCCAGCAGTGAAGTACAGGGGGCTTCACCCCTCCACTTT. It yields the protein CASSEVQGASPLHF.